This TCR beta chain was retrieved from a study of T-cell memory formation after mild COVID-19. Study-level results: SARS-CoV-2 specificity was not confirmed for second-wave clones peaking on day 37. Day 15 to 85 contracting clones showed balanced CD4/CD8; day 15 to 37 expanders favored CD4+.

5'RACE primed at constant segments yielded TCR alpha and TCR beta cDNA libraries bearing sample barcodes and UMIs. TCRdb passed the 5' RACE reads through MiXCR, listing each CDR3 protein once. The data hold under 250,000 distinct CDR3 sequences, with 15% to 17% observed a single time. This clonotype was picked up a small number of times. Its cognate antigen is unknown. Between the trimmed V and J ends, which lost 6 bases and 4 bases, there was a span of 15 bases. From germline, CDR1 is SQVTM and CDR2 ANQGSEA. The CDR3 runs 13 residues. The sample consisted of PBMCs or a T cell subset sorted from them (not recorded which). V and J are TRBV29-1 and TRBJ2-5; possibly TRBD1 or TRBD2 for D (5 bases each). The receptor was isolated from an adult woman who had mild COVID-19 (a few samples of this study predate the infection). Cell type and time point are not known. CDR3 sequence: CSVGRDRRETQYF. As DNA, the CDR3 is TGCAGCGTGGGCCGGGACCGGAGAGAGACCCAGTACTTC.